A selection of T cell receptor beta chains follows, all from one sample in a study of cytomegalovirus exposure and HLA in healthy donors. Assay used: immunoSEQ multiplex PCR; TCRdb lists only in-frame clones, some missing. The sample has tens of thousands of clones; around 97% are singletons. The sequenced sample was PBMCs. The source is a woman aged 18-29 years in good health and CMV-seropositive. Both conserved end residues are part of each CDR3. The D gene is left open where the match is weak.

J gene,D gene,V gene,CDR3 DNA,CDR3 protein
TRBJ2-5,TRBD1,TRBV19,TGTGCCAGTAGTTCTTCGTCCAGGGGGTCGCAAGAGACCCAGTACTTC,CASSSSSRGSQETQYF
TRBJ2-7,TRBD1,TRBV6-1,TGTGCCAGCAGTGGTGTCAGGGGGCACTCTTTCTACGAGCAGTACTTC,CASSGVRGHSFYEQYF
TRBJ2-2,TRBD2,TRBV7-6,TGTGCCAGCAGCTTAGAGGCCGGACTAGCCTACACCGGGGAGCTGTTTTTT,CASSLEAGLAYTGELFF
TRBJ2-1,TRBD2,TRBV4-1,TGCGCCAGCAGCCTACTAGCGGGAGTGTTCGATGAGCAGTTCTTC,CASSLLAGVFDEQFF
TRBJ2-1,TRBD2,TRBV7-9,TGTGCCAGCAGCTGGACTAGCGGGAGCTACAATGAGCAGTTCTTC,CASSWTSGSYNEQFF
TRBJ1-2,TRBD1,TRBV6-1,TGTGCCAGCGGGACAGGGTACTACTATGGCTACACCTTC,CASGTGYYYGYTF
TRBJ2-2,-,TRBV7-9,TGTGCCAGCAGCTTTATTCAGGGTACAAACACCGGGGAGCTGTTTTTT,CASSFIQGTNTGELFF
TRBJ2-7,TRBD2,TRBV27,TGTGCCAGCAGTGTAACCCACGATAAACTAGCGGGAGAATCCTACGAGCAGTACTTC,CASSVTHDKLAGESYEQYF
TRBJ1-2,-,TRBV28,TGTGCCAGCTTTTTCCCCGGGGGGTATGGCTACACCTTC,CASFFPGGYGYTF
TRBJ1-1,-,TRBV19,TGTGCCAGTAGTATAGGGTGGGCTGGGAACACTGAAGCTTTCTTT,CASSIGWAGNTEAFF
TRBJ2-6,-,TRBV28,TGTGCCAGCAGTTTGCCCCGAACGGGCTCTGGGGCCAACGTCCTGACTTTC,CASSLPRTGSGANVLTF
TRBJ1-2,TRBD1,TRBV27,TGTGCCAGCAGTCCTATAGGGACAGCTCCTAACTATGGCTACACCTTC,CASSPIGTAPNYGYTF
TRBJ2-7,TRBD2,TRBV10-1,TGCGCCAGCAGCCAAGCGGGGAGCTCCTACGAGCAGTACTTC,CASSQAGSSYEQYF
TRBJ2-7,TRBD2,TRBV7-9,TGTGCCAGCACCCCGGGGGGGTTTTACGAGCAGTACTTC,CASTPGGFYEQYF
TRBJ1-1,TRBD1,TRBV28,TGTGCCAGCAGTTTCACTAGGACAGGGCCAACTAAACTGAACACTGAAGCTTTCTTT,CASSFTRTGPTKLNTEAFF
TRBJ2-2,TRBD2,TRBV5-5,TGTGCCAGCAGCTACCCTAGCGGGGTGAACACCGGGGAGCTGTTTTTT,CASSYPSGVNTGELFF
TRBJ2-5,TRBD2,TRBV19,TGTGCCAGTAGTATAGGGGCGGGAGCGGGCCAAGAGACCCAGTACTTC,CASSIGAGAGQETQYF
TRBJ2-3,TRBD2,TRBV29-1,TGCAGCGTTGACCCAGCGGGAACAGATACGCAGTATTTT,CSVDPAGTDTQYF
TRBJ2-3,-,TRBV7-8,TGTGCCAGCAGCTTAGCCTTGGTCAGGGGCGACCCTTCCTACACAGATACGCAGTATTTT,CASSLALVRGDPSYTDTQYF
TRBJ1-4,TRBD1,TRBV28,TGTGCCAGCAGTTTAGTTGGGACAGGGAATGAAAAACTGTTTTTT,CASSLVGTGNEKLFF
TRBJ1-1,-,TRBV28,TGTGCCAGCAGCTACTCGACCGGGGGGCGGGCGAACACTGAAGCTTTCTTT,CASSYSTGGRANTEAFF
TRBJ2-7,TRBD2,TRBV28,TGTGCCAGCAGTTTTTTTGGCGGGACTAGCTCCTACGAGCAGTACTTC,CASSFFGGTSSYEQYF
TRBJ2-7,-,TRBV9,TGTGCCAGCAGCTACCGACTCGATTACGAGCAGTACTTC,CASSYRLDYEQYF
TRBJ1-5,-,TRBV19,TGTGCCAGTAGTATCGCGACAGAGAGCAATCAGCCCCAGCATTTT,CASSIATESNQPQHF
TRBJ2-7,-,TRBV25-1,TGTGCCAGCAGTTCCGGGAGTCCCTACGAGCAGTACTTC,CASSSGSPYEQYF
TRBJ2-2,-,TRBV7-7,TGTGCTAGCAGCTTATTGGCGGGAACAGGAACCGGGGAGCTGTTTTTT,CASSLLAGTGTGELFF
TRBJ2-2,-,TRBV29-1,TGCAGCGTTGAGGCAGGGGCAGGCACCGGGGAGCTGTTTTTT,CSVEAGAGTGELFF
TRBJ1-2,-,TRBV30,TGTGCCTGGAGAAGGCCGGGCTATGGCTACACCTTC,CAWRRPGYGYTF